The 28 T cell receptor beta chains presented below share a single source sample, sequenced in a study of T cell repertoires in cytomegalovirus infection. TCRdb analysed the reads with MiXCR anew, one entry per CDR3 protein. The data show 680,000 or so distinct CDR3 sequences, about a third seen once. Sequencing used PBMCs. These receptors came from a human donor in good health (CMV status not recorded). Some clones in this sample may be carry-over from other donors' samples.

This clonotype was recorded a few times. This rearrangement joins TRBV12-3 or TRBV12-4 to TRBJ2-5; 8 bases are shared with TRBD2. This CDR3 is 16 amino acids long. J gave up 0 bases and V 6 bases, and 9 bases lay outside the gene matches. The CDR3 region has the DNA TGTGCCAGCAGCACCGGGACTAGATCACACCAAGAGACCCAGTACTTC. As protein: CASSTGTRSHQETQYF.

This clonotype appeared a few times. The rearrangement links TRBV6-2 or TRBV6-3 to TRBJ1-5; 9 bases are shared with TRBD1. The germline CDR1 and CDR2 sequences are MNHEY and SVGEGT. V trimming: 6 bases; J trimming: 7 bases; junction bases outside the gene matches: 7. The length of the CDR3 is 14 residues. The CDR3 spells CASSPGQGWQPQHF. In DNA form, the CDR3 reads TGTGCCAGCAGCCCTGGACAGGGGTGGCAGCCCCAGCATTTT.

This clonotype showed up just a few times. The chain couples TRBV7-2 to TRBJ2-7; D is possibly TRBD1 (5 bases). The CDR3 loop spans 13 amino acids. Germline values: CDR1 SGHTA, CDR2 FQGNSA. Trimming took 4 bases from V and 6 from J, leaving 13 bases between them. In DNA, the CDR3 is TGTGCCAGCAGCTCACCAGGGAAGTTCGAGCAGTACTTC. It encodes CASSSPGKFEQYF.

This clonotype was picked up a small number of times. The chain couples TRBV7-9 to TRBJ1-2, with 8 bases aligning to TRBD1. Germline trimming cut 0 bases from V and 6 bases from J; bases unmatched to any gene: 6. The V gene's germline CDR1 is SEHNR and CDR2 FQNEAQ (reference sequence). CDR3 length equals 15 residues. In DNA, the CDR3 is TGTGCCAGCAGCTTAGCGGACAGGGCTGGCGATGGCTACACCTTC. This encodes CASSLADRAGDGYTF. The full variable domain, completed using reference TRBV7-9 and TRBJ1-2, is DTGVSQNPRHKITKRGQNVTFRCDPISEHNRLYWYRQTLGQGPEFLTYFQNEAQLEKSRLLSDRFSAERPKGSFSTLEIQRTEQGDSAMYLCASSLADRAGDGYTFGSGTRLTVV.

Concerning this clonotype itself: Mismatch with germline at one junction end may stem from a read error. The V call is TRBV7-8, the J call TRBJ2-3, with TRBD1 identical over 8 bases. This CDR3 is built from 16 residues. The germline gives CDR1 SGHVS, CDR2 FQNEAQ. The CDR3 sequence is CSSSPQGAWSTDTQYF. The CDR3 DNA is TGTTCCAGCAGCCCCCAGGGGGCTTGGAGCACAGATACGCAGTATTTT. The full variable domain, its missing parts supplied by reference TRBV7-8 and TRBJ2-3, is GAGVSQSPRYKVAKRGQDVALRCDPISGHVSLFWYQQALGQGPEFLTYFQNEAQLDKSGLPSDRFFAERPEGSVSTLKIQRTQQEDSAVYLCSSSPQGAWSTDTQYFGPGTRLTVL.

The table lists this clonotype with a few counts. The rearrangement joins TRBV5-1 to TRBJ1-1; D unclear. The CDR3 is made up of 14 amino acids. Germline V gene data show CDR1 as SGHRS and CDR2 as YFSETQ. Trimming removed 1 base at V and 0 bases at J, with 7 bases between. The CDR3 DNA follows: TGCGCCAGCAGCTTGAACGGGGTGAACACTGAAGCTTTCTTT. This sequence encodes CASSLNGVNTEAFF.

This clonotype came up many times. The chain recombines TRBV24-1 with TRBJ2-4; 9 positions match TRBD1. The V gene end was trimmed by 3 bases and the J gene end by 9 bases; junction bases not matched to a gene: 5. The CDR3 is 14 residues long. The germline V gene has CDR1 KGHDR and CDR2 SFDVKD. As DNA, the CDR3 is TGTGCCACCAGTGATCCCGGACAGGGGCGCATTCAGTACTTC. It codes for CATSDPGQGRIQYF.

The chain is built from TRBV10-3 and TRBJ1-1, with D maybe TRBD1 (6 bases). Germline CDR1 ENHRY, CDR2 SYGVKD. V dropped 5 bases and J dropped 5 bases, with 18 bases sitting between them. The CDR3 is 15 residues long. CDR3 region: CAISSSMVGGTEAFF. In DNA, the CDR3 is TGTGCCATCAGTTCGTCGATGGTAGGGGGTACTGAAGCTTTCTTT.

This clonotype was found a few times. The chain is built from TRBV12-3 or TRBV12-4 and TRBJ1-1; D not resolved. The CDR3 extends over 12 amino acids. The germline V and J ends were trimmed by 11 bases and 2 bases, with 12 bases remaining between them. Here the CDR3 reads CASLSLNTEAFF. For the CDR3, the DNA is TGTGCCTCTCTGAGCCTTAACACTGAAGCTTTCTTT.

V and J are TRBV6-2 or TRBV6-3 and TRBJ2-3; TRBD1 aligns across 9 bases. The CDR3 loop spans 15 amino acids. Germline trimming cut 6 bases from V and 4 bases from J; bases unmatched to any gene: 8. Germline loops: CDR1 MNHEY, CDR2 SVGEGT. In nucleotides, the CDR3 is TGTGCCAGCAGGGGGGACAGGGACGCCCCAGATACGCAGTATTTT. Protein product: CASRGDRDAPDTQYF.

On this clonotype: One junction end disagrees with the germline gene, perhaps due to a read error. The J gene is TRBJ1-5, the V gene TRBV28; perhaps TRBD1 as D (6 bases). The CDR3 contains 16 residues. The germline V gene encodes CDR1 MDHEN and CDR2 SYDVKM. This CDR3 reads CASRTSGGASNKPPHF. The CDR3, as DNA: TGTGCCAGCAGGACGAGCGGGGGGGCCAGCAATAAGCCCCCGCATTTT. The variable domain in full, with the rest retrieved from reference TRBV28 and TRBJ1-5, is DVKVTQSSRYLVKRTGEKVFLECVQDMDHENMFWYRQDPGLGLRLIYFSYDVKMKEKGDIPEGYSVSREKKERFSLILESASTNQTSMYLCASRTSGGASNKPPHFGDGTRLSIL.

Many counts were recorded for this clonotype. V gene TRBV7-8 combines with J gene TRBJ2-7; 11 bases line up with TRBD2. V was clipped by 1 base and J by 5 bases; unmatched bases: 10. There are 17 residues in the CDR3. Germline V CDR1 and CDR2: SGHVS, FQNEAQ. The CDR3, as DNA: TGTGCCAGCAGCTTAGAAATTACTAGCGGGAGCCCCCACGAGCAGTACTTC. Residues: CASSLEITSGSPHEQYF. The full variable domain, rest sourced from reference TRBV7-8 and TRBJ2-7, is GAGVSQSPRYKVAKRGQDVALRCDPISGHVSLFWYQQALGQGPEFLTYFQNEAQLDKSGLPSDRFFAERPEGSVSTLKIQRTQQEDSAVYLCASSLEITSGSPHEQYFGPGTRLTVT.

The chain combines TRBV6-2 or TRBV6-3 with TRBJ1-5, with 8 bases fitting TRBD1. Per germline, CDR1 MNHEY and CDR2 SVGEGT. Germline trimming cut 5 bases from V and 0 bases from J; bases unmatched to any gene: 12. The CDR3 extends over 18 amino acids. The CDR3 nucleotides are TGTGCCAGCAGTAAAGCGGGACAGGTGCTCTATAGCAATCAGCCCCAGCATTTT. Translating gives CASSKAGQVLYSNQPQHF.

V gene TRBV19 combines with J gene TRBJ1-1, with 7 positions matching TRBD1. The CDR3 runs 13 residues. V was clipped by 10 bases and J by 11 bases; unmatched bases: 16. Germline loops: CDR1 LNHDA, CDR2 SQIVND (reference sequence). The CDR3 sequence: CAIISQGSSPAFF. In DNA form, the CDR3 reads TGTGCCATTATTTCACAGGGGTCGAGCCCCGCTTTCTTT.

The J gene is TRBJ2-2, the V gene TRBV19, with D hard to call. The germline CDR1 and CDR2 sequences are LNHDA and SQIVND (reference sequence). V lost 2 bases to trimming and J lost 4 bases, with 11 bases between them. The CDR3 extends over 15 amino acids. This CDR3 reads CASSIHLTSTGELFF. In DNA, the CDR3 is TGTGCCAGTAGTATACACCTAACGAGCACCGGGGAGCTGTTTTTT.

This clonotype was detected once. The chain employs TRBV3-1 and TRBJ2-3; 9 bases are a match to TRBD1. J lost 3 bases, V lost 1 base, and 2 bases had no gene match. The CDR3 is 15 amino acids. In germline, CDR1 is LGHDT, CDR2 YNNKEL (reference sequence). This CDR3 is CASSQGQGVTDTQYF. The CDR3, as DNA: TGTGCCAGCAGCCAAGGACAGGGGGTTACAGATACGCAGTATTTT.

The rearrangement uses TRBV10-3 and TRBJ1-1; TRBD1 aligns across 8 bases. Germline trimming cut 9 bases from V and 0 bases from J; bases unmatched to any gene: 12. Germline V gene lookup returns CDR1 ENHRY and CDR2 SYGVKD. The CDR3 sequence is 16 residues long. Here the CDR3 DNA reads TGTGCCATTCCTTTAGGACAGGGCCCTATGAACACTGAAGCTTTCTTT. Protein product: CAIPLGQGPMNTEAFF.

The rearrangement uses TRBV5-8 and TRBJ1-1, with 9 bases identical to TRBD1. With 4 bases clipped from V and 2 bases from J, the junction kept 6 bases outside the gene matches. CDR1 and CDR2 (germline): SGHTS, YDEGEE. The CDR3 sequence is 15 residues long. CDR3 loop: CASSLGTGKNTEAFF. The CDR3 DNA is TGTGCCAGCAGCCTTGGGACAGGGAAAAACACTGAAGCTTTCTTT. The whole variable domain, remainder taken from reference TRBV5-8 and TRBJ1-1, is EAGVTQSPTHLIKTRGQQATLRCSPISGHTSVYWYQQALGLGLQFLLWYDEGEERNRGNFPPRFSGRQFPNYSSELNVNALELEDSALYLCASSLGTGKNTEAFFGQGTRLTVV.

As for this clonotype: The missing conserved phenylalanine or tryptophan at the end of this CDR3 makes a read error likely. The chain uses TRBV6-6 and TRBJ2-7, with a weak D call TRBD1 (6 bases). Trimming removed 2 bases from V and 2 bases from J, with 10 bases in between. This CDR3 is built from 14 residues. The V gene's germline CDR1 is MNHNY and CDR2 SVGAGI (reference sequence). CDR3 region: CASSYGTSPYEQYL. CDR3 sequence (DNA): TGTGCCAGCAGTTACGGGACATCGCCCTACGAGCAGTACTTA.

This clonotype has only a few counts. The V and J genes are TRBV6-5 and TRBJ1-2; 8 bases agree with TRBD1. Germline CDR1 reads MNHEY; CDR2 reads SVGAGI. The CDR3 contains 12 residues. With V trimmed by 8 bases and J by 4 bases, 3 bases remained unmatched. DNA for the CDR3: TGTGCCAGCTACAGGGGGATCTATGGCTACACCTTC. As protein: CASYRGIYGYTF.

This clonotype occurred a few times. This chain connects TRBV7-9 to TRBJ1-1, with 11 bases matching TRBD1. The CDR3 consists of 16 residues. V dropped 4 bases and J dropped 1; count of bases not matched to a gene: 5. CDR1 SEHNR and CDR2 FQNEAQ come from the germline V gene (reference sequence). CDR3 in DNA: TGTGCCAGCAGCTACGGACAGGGGGCGCCGAACACTGAAGCTTTCTTT. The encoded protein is CASSYGQGAPNTEAFF.

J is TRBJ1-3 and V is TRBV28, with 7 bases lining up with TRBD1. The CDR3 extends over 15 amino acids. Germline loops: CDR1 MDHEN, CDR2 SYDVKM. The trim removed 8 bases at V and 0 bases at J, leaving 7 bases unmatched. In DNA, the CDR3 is TGTGCCAGCCGACAGGGTACGAGCTCTGGAAACACCATATATTTT. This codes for CASRQGTSSGNTIYF.

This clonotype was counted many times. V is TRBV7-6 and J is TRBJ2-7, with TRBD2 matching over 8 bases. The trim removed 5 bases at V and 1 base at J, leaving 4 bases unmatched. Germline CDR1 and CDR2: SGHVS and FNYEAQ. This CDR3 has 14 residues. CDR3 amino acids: CASSHSGSSYEQYF. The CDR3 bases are TGTGCCAGCAGCCACAGCGGGAGTTCCTACGAGCAGTACTTC.

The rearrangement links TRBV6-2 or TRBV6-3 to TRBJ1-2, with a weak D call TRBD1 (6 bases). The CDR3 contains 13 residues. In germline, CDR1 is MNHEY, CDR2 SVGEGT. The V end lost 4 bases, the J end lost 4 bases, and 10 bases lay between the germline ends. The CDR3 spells CASSLQGIYGYTF. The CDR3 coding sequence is TGTGCCAGCAGTTTACAGGGCATCTATGGCTACACCTTC.

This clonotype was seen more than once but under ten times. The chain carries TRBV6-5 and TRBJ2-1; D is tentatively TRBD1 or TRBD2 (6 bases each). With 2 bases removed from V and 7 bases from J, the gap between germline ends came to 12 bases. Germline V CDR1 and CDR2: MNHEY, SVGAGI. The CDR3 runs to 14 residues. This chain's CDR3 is CASSYLTGANEQFF. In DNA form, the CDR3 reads TGTGCCAGCAGTTACCTTACGGGGGCGAATGAGCAGTTCTTC.

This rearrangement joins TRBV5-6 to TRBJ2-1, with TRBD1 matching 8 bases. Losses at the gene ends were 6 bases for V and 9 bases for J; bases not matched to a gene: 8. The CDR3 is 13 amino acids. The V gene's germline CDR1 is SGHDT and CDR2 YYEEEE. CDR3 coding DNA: TGTGCCAGCACGTGGGGGACAGGTGGTGAGCAGTTCTTC. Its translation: CASTWGTGGEQFF.

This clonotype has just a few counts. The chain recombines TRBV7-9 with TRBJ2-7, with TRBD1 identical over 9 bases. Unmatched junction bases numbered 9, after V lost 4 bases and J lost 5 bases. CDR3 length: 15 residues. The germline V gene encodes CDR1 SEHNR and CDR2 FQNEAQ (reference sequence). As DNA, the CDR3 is TGTGCCAGCAGCTCCCCGGGACAGGGAGACCACGAGCAGTACTTC. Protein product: CASSSPGQGDHEQYF.

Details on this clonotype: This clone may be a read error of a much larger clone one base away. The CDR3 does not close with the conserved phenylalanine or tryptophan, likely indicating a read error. DNA of the CDR3: TGTGCCAGCAGCTTAGCGACAGGGGCCCAAGAGACCCAGTACTTA. Its protein product is CASSLATGAQETQYL. The rearrangement uses TRBV7-4 and TRBJ2-5; TRBD1 aligns across 8 bases. The CDR3 extends over 15 amino acids. The germline gives CDR1 SGHVT, CDR2 SQSDAQ. Trimming at V came to 0 bases and at J to 1 base, leaving 1 base not matched to a gene.